This TCR beta chain was profiled in a study of T cell changes during pregnancy in multiple sclerosis. This CDR3 has 13 amino acids. CDR1 is SGHRS and CDR2 is YFSETQ in the germline V gene. V was cut by 6 bases and J by 6 bases, with 13 bases left in between. Data came from immunoSEQ multiplex PCR; TCRdb stores just in-frame clones and leaves some out. The profile shows around 130,000 clones, about 95% of them singletons. The receptor was derived from a female donor with multiple sclerosis, enrolled in a pregnancy study. This chain connects TRBV5-1 to TRBJ2-1, with D perhaps matching TRBD1 (6 bases). The source material was peripheral blood, sampled after pregnancy. The CDR3 reads CASTEAGANEQFF. DNA for the CDR3: TGCGCCAGCACCGAAGCAGGGGCCAATGAGCAGTTCTTC.